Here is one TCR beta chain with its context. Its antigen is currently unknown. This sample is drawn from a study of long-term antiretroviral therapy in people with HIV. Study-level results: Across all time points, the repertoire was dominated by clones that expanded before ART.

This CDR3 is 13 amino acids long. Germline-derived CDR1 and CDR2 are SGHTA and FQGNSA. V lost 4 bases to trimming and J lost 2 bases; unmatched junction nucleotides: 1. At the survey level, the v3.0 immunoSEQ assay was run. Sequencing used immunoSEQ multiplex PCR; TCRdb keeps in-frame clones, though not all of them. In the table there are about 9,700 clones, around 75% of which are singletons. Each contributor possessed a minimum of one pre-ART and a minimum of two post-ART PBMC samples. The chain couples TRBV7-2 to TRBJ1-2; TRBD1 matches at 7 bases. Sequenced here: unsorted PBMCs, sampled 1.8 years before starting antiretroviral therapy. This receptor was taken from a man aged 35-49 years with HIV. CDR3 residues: CASSSTGNYGYTF. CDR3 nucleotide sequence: TGTGCCAGCAGCTCGACAGGGAACTATGGCTACACCTTC.